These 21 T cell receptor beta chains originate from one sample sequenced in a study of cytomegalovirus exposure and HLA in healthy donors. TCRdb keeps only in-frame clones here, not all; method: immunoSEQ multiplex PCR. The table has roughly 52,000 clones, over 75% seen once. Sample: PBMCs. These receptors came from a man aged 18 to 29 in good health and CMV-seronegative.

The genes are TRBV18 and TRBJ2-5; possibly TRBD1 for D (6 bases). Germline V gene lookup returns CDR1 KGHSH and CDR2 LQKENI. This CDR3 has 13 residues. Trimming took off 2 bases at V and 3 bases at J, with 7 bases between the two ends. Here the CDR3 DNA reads TGTGCCAGCTCACCAGGGGGCGAAGAGACCCAGTACTTC. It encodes CASSPGGEETQYF.

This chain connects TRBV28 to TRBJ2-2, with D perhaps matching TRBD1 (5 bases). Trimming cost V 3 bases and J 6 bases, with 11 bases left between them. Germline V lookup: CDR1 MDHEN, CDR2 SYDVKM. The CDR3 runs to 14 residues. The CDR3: CASSFADKPGELFF. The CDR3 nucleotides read TGTGCCAGCAGTTTTGCGGACAAGCCCGGGGAGCTGTTTTTT.

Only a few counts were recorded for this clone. CDR3 DNA sequence: TGTGCCAGCAGTGAAGGGACAGGTGGGGCCAACGTCCTGACTTTC. It yields the protein CASSEGTGGANVLTF. The chain couples TRBV6-1 to TRBJ2-6; TRBD1 agrees at 7 bases. Germline CDR1 reads MNHNS; CDR2 reads SASEGT. V dropped 1 base and J dropped 3; count of bases not matched to a gene: 0. This CDR3 is built from 15 residues.

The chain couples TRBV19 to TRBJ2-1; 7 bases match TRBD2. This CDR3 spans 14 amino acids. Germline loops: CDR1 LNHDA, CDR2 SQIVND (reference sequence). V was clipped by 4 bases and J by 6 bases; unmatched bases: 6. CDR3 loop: CASSKAGVSNEQFF. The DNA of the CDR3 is TGTGCCAGTAGTAAGGCGGGAGTAAGCAATGAGCAGTTCTTC. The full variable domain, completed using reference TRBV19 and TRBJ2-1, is DGGITQSPKYLFRKEGQNVTLSCEQNLNHDAMYWYRQDPGQGLRLIYYSQIVNDFQKGDIAEGYSVSREKKESFPLTVTSAQKNPTAFYLCASSKAGVSNEQFFGPGTRLTVL.

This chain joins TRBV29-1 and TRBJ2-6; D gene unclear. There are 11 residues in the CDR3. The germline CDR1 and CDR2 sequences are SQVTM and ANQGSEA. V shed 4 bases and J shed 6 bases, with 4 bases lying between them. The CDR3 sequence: CSVAQANVLTF. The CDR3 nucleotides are TGCAGCGTTGCCCAGGCCAACGTCCTGACTTTC.

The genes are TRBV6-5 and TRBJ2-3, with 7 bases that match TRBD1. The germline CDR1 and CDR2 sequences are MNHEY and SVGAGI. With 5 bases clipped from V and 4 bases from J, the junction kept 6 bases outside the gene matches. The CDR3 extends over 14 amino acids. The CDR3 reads CASSDLTGADTQYF. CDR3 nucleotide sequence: TGTGCCAGCAGTGACCTTACAGGGGCAGATACGCAGTATTTT.

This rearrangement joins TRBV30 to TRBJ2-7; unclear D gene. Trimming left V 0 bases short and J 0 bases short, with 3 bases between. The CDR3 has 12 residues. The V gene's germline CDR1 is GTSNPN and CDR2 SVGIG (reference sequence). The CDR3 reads CAWSVSSYEQYF. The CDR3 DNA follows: TGTGCCTGGAGTGTTAGCTCCTACGAGCAGTACTTC.

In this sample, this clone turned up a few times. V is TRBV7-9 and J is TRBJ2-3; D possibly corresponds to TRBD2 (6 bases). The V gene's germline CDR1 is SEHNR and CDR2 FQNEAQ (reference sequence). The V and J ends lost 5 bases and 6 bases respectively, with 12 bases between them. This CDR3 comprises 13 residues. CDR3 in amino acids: CASSPNSGDTQYF. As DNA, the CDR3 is TGTGCCAGCAGCCCAAACAGCGGGGATACGCAGTATTTT.

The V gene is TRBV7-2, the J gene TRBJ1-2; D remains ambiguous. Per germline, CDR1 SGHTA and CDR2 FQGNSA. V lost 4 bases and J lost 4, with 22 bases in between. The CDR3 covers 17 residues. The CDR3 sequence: CASSSPAGILRAYGYTF. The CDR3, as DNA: TGTGCCAGCAGCTCACCCGCGGGGATATTGAGGGCCTATGGCTACACCTTC. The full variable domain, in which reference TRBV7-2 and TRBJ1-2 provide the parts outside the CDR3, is GAGVSQSPSNKVTEKGKDVELRCDPISGHTALYWYRQSLGQGLEFLIYFQGNSAPDKSGLPSDRFSAERTGGSVSTLTIQRTQQEDSAVYLCASSSPAGILRAYGYTFGSGTRLTVV.

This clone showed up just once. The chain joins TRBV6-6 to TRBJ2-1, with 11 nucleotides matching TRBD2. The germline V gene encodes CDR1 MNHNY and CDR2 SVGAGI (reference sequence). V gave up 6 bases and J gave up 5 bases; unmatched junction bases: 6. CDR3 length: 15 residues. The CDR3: CASSRTSGSNNEQFF. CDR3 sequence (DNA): TGTGCCAGCAGCCGCACTAGCGGGAGCAACAATGAGCAGTTCTTC.

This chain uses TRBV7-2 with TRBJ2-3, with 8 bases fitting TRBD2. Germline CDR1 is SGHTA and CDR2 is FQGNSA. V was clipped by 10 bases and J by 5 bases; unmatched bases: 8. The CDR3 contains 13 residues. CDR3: CATRQREIDTQYF. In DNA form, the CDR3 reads TGTGCCACACGCCAGCGGGAGATAGATACGCAGTATTTT.

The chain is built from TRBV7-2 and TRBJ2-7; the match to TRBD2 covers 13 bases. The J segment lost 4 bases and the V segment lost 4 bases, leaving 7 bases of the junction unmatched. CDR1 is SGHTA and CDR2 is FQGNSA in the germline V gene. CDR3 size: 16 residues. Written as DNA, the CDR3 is TGTGCCAGCAGCTCGTGGACTAGCGGGAGTCCATACGAGCAGTACTTC. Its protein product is CASSSWTSGSPYEQYF.

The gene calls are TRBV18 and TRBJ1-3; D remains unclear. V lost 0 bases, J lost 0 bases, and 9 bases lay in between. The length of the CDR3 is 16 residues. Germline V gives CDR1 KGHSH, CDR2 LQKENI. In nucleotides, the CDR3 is TGTGCCAGCTCACCACCGTTTGGCGGCTCTGGAAACACCATATATTTT. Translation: CASSPPFGGSGNTIYF.

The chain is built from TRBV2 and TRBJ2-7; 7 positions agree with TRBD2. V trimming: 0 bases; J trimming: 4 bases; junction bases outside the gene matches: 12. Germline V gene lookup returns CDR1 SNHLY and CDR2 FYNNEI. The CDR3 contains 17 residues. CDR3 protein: CASSEALLGGEGYEQYF. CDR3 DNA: TGTGCCAGCAGTGAAGCGCTTCTGGGCGGGGAGGGGTACGAGCAGTACTTC. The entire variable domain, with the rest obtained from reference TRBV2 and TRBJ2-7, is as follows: EPEVTQTPSHQVTQMGQEVILRCVPISNHLYFYWYRQILGQKVEFLVSFYNNEISEKSEIFDDQFSVERPDGSNFTLKIRSTKLEDSAMYFCASSEALLGGEGYEQYFGPGTRLTVT.

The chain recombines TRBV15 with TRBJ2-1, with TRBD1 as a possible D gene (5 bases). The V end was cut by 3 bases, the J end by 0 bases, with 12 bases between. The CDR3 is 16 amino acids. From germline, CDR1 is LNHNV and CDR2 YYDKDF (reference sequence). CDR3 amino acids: CATSRSPQGSYNEQFF. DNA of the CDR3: TGTGCCACCAGCAGGTCACCGCAGGGCTCCTACAATGAGCAGTTCTTC.

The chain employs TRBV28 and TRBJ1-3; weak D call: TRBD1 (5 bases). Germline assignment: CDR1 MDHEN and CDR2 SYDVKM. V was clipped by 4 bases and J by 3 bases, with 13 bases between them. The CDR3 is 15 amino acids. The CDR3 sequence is CASSWGRSNGNTIYF. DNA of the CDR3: TGTGCCAGCAGTTGGGGCAGGTCGAATGGAAACACCATATATTTT. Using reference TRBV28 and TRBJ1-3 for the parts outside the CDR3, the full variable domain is DVKVTQSSRYLVKRTGEKVFLECVQDMDHENMFWYRQDPGLGLRLIYFSYDVKMKEKGDIPEGYSVSREKKERFSLILESASTNQTSMYLCASSWGRSNGNTIYFGEGSWLTVV.

CDR3 in amino acids: CASSLGGYTDTQYF. For the CDR3, the DNA is TGCGCCAGCAGCTTGGGCGGCTACACAGATACGCAGTATTTT. This chain connects TRBV5-1 to TRBJ2-3, with D unclear. The length of the CDR3 is 14 residues. Between the trimmed V and J ends, which lost 0 bases and 2 bases, there was a span of 7 bases. Germline V gene lookup returns CDR1 SGHRS and CDR2 YFSETQ.

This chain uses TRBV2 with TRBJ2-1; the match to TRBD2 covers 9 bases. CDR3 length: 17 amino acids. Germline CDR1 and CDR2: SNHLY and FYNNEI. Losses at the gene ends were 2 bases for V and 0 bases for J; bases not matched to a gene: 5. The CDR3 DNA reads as TGTGCCAGCAGTGAAATAGCGGGGGACAGCTCCTACAATGAGCAGTTCTTC. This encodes CASSEIAGDSSYNEQFF. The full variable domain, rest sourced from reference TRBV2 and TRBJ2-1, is EPEVTQTPSHQVTQMGQEVILRCVPISNHLYFYWYRQILGQKVEFLVSFYNNEISEKSEIFDDQFSVERPDGSNFTLKIRSTKLEDSAMYFCASSEIAGDSSYNEQFFGPGTRLTVL.

DNA for the CDR3: TGCAGCGTACTTCGACTGGACACCGGGGAGCTGTTTTTT. Encoded protein: CSVLRLDTGELFF. The V call is TRBV29-1, the J call TRBJ2-2; unclear D gene. The CDR3 totals 13 residues. V lost 6 bases and J 3 bases, leaving 11 bases between the germline ends. Germline values: CDR1 SQVTM, CDR2 ANQGSEA.

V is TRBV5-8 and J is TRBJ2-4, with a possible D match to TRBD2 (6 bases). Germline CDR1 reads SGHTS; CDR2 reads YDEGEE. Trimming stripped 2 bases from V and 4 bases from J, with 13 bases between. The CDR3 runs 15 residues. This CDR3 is CASSFGLSGKNIQYF. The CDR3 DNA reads TGTGCCAGCAGCTTTGGGCTAAGCGGGAAAAACATTCAGTACTTC.

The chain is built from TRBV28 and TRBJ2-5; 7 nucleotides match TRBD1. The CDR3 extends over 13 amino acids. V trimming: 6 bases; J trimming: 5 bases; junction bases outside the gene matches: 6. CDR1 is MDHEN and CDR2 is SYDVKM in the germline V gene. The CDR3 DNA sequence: TGTGCCAGCAGGCCGACAGGGTGGGAGACCCAGTACTTC. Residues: CASRPTGWETQYF.